The T cell receptor (beta chain) under discussion was sequenced for a study of CD8 T cells in ankylosing spondylitis. Study-wide results and caveats: Several highly homologous variants made up a TCR beta motif that seemed to typify ankylosing spondylitis blood.

TCRdb independently ran MiXCR on the 5' RACE reads; one entry per CDR3 protein. The table records roughly 26,000 distinct CDR3 sequences, 10% to 15% of them present only once. The sample holds a few counts of this clonotype. The antigen is unknown. Trimming left V 3 bases short and J 4 bases short, with 21 bases between. The CDR3 covers 16 residues. Germline CDR1 and CDR2: DFQATT and SNEGSKA (reference sequence). V usage is TRBV20-1 and J usage is TRBJ2-5, with a tentative D call TRBD1 (5 bases). This clonotype was obtained from a male donor with ankylosing spondylitis or in good health (not recorded which). The sequenced material came from blood. CDR3: CSARAPLRGYGETQYF. The CDR3 DNA sequence: TGCAGTGCTAGGGCCCCCCTAAGGGGTTACGGAGAGACCCAGTACTTC.